Below, 25 T cell receptor beta chains from the same sample are listed, as sequenced in a study of shared clonotypes between healthy human individuals. Assay used: immunoSEQ multiplex PCR; TCRdb lists only in-frame clones, some missing. The repertoire has a few million clones, more than 90% of them found once; the top ten carry under 0.15%. Specimen: naive CD4+ T cells sorted from blood. Subset meaning: CD45RA+ positively selected. These receptors originate from a man younger than 35 in good health.

The J gene is TRBJ2-1, the V gene TRBV30, with D possibly TRBD1 on 5 matching bases. This CDR3 contains 13 residues. Germline CDR1 is GTSNPN and CDR2 is SVGIG (reference sequence). V gave up 4 bases and J gave up 3 bases, with 10 bases separating them. CDR3 coding DNA: TGTGCCTGGAAACTTGACAGCTACAATGAGCAGTTCTTC. Translation gives CAWKLDSYNEQFF.

Turning to this clone: The same CDR3 can be traced to other DNA sequences in this sample. The CDR3 nucleotides are TGTGCCAGCAGCGTCAGTAGCGGGACTTACGAGCAGTACTTC. It yields the protein CASSVSSGTYEQYF. The V gene is TRBV9, the J gene TRBJ2-7, with 8 bases fitting TRBD2. The CDR3 sequence is 14 residues long. The germline CDR1 and CDR2 sequences are SGDLS and YYNGEE. Trimming cost V 2 bases and J 4 bases; bases outside gene matches: 5.

The V gene is TRBV5-5, the J gene TRBJ2-4; 10 bases line up with TRBD2. This CDR3 is built from 16 residues. Germline V gene lookup returns CDR1 SGHKS and CDR2 YYEKEE (reference sequence). Unmatched junction bases numbered 5, after V lost 2 bases and J lost 3 bases. CDR3 bases: TGTGCCAGCAGCTTTAGCGGGGGGCCTGACAAAAACATTCAGTACTTC. As protein: CASSFSGGPDKNIQYF.

This rearrangement joins TRBV30 to TRBJ2-5; 11 bases are shared with TRBD2. The DNA end is a closer match to TRBJ2-7, so the J assignment may be wrong. The CDR3 is 15 residues long. Germline V gene data show CDR1 as GTSNPN and CDR2 as SVGIG (reference sequence). CDR3 nucleotides: TGTGCCTGGAGTGTACTAGCGGGGGCGGCGTACGAGCAGTACTTC. Amino acid sequence: CAWSVLAGAAYEQYF.

The chain links TRBV6-5 to TRBJ2-1; a weak D match, TRBD2 (5 bases). Germline V gene sequence: CDR1 MNHEY, CDR2 SVGAGI. The CDR3 loop spans 14 amino acids. Trimming stripped 0 bases from V and 6 bases from J, with 9 bases between. The CDR3 loop reads CASSYSKAGNEQFF. The CDR3 nucleotides are TGTGCCAGCAGTTACTCGAAGGCGGGCAATGAGCAGTTCTTC.

There are a few counts of this clone. V and J are TRBV14 and TRBJ1-6; no firm D call. V shed 1 base and J shed 10 bases, with 11 bases lying between them. The CDR3 runs 14 residues. In germline, CDR1 is SGHDN, CDR2 FVKESK. In nucleotides, the CDR3 is TGTGCCAGCAGCCAAGGCAGTCTTGGCTCACCCCTCCACTTT. Protein sequence: CASSQGSLGSPLHF.

The rearrangement uses TRBV9 and TRBJ2-1, with D possibly TRBD2 on 6 matching bases. V was clipped by 3 bases and J by 9 bases, with 13 bases between them. The CDR3 is 13 amino acids. Per the germline V gene, CDR1 is SGDLS and CDR2 is YYNGEE. The CDR3 nucleotides read TGTGCCAGCAGCGGGAACGTGGGGGGTGAGCAGTTCTTC. It is translated as CASSGNVGGEQFF.

This clone is a singleton in its sample. CDR3 coding DNA: TGTGCCAGCAGCTCACGCGACAGGAACACTGAAGCTTTCTTT. Amino acids: CASSSRDRNTEAFF. V gene TRBV5-4 combines with J gene TRBJ1-1; possibly TRBD1 for D (5 bases). Trimming stripped 3 bases from V and 1 base from J, with 10 bases between. This CDR3 has 14 residues. The germline gives CDR1 SGHNT, CDR2 YYREEE (reference sequence).

This chain joins TRBV5-4 and TRBJ2-7; 11 positions match TRBD2. CDR3 length: 16 residues. J was trimmed by 4 bases and V by 5 bases; bases with no gene match: 11. The germline CDR1 and CDR2 sequences are SGHNT and YYREEE (reference sequence). The CDR3 nucleotides are TGTGCCAGCAGTCACGCCGGGACTAGCGGAAATTACGAGCAGTACTTC. It is translated as CASSHAGTSGNYEQYF. The variable domain in full, completed from reference TRBV5-4 and TRBJ2-7, reads ETGVTQSPTHLIKTRGQQVTLRCSSQSGHNTVSWYQQALGQGPQFIFQYYREEENGRGNFPPRFSGLQFPNYSSELNVNALELDDSALYLCASSHAGTSGNYEQYFGPGTRLTVT.

Of note for this clone: Other DNA sequences from this sample encode an identical CDR3 as well. The chain is built from TRBV13 and TRBJ2-5, with D possibly being TRBD1 (6 bases). Trimming took 0 bases from V and 1 from J, leaving 9 bases between them. The germline CDR1 and CDR2 sequences are PRHDT and FYEKMQ (reference sequence). The CDR3 extends over 15 amino acids. CDR3 in DNA: TGTGCCAGCAGCTTAGGCTCAGGGGTCCAAGAGACCCAGTACTTC. Its protein product is CASSLGSGVQETQYF. Variable domain in full (rest from reference TRBV13 and TRBJ2-5): AAGVIQSPRHLIKEKRETATLKCYPIPRHDTVYWYQQGPGQDPQFLISFYEKMQSDKGSIPDRFSAQQFSDYHSELNMSSLELGDSALYFCASSLGSGVQETQYFGPGTRLLVL.

This clone was recorded once. The CDR3: CASSLVGLGRSTEAFF. The CDR3 bases are TGTGCCAGCAGCTTGGTAGGCTTGGGAAGGAGCACTGAAGCTTTCTTT. The chain links TRBV5-6 to TRBJ1-1; no firm D call. Deletions cut 0 bases from V and 4 bases from J, with 16 bases between. The CDR3 contains 16 residues. Germline V gene lookup returns CDR1 SGHDT and CDR2 YYEEEE.

The rearrangement links TRBV6-6 to TRBJ1-1; D is uncertain. Trimming removed 2 bases from V and 1 base from J, with 8 bases in between. The CDR3 totals 14 residues. CDR1 is MNHNY, CDR2 SVGAGI, per germline (reference sequence). The CDR3 coding sequence is TGTGCCAGCAGTTACGCAGACGGGAACACTGAAGCTTTCTTT. Its translation: CASSYADGNTEAFF.

J is TRBJ2-4 and V is TRBV5-1; D possibly corresponds to TRBD2 (5 bases). V was clipped by 4 bases and J by 6 bases, with 11 bases between them. The CDR3 length is 13 residues. Germline V gene sequence: CDR1 SGHRS, CDR2 YFSETQ. CDR3 residues: CASSPPGVNIQYF. In DNA, the CDR3 is TGCGCCAGCAGCCCCCCCGGGGTAAACATTCAGTACTTC.

This clone was recorded a few times. The rearrangement joins TRBV10-3 to TRBJ1-5, with D perhaps TRBD1 (6 bases). V lost 4 bases and J lost 5, with 12 bases in between. Per germline, CDR1 ENHRY and CDR2 SYGVKD. The CDR3 contains 14 residues. CDR3 in amino acids: CAISVRPGDQPQHF. The CDR3 nucleotides read TGTGCCATCAGTGTGAGACCAGGGGATCAGCCCCAGCATTTT.

The V call is TRBV4-3, the J call TRBJ2-7, with 10 positions matching TRBD1. In germline, CDR1 is LGHNA, CDR2 YSLEER. The junction had 8 bases not matched to a gene; V was cut back by 4 bases and J by 5 bases. CDR3 size: 15 residues. The CDR3 loop is CASSPGGTGVNEQYF. CDR3 DNA: TGCGCCAGCAGCCCCGGGGGGACAGGGGTGAACGAGCAGTACTTC.

The rearrangement uses TRBV7-9 and TRBJ2-5, with 7 bases aligning to TRBD2. CDR3 length: 15 residues. V was pared by 4 bases and J by 5 bases, with 10 bases of the junction left unmatched. CDR1 and CDR2 (germline): SEHNR, FQNEAQ (reference sequence). CDR3 bases: TGTGCCAGCAGCTCACCGGGGGGTTTGATGGAGACCCAGTACTTC. Translation: CASSSPGGLMETQYF.

This clone was counted a single time. V gene TRBV6-5 combines with J gene TRBJ1-2, with 7 bases identical to TRBD1. CDR3 length: 14 residues. After removal of 6 bases from V and 7 bases from J, the junction contained 11 bases not matched to a gene. Germline V gives CDR1 MNHEY, CDR2 SVGAGI. The CDR3 nucleotides read TGTGCCAGCAGGAGAACAGGGGCCTTAGGTGGCTACACCTTC. Translating it yields CASRRTGALGGYTF.

The V call is TRBV7-6, the J call TRBJ2-2; D call uncertain. Germline V gene lookup returns CDR1 SGHVS and CDR2 FNYEAQ. Deletions cut 5 bases from V and 2 bases from J, with 12 bases between. The CDR3 totals 15 residues. Here the CDR3 DNA reads TGTGCCAGCAGCCCCATGGGTACTAACACCGGGGAGCTGTTTTTT. Translating it yields CASSPMGTNTGELFF.

This sequence joins TRBV7-8 and TRBJ2-7; 7 bases are shared with TRBD1. In germline, CDR1 is SGHVS, CDR2 FQNEAQ. With V trimmed by 5 bases and J by 4 bases, 5 bases remained unmatched. This CDR3 contains 13 residues. The CDR3 DNA sequence: TGTGCCAGCAGCCCGGGACAGTCATACGAGCAGTACTTC. Amino acids: CASSPGQSYEQYF. Supplemented by reference TRBV7-8 and TRBJ2-7, the full variable domain reads GAGVSQSPRYKVAKRGQDVALRCDPISGHVSLFWYQQALGQGPEFLTYFQNEAQLDKSGLPSDRFFAERPEGSVSTLKIQRTQQEDSAVYLCASSPGQSYEQYFGPGTRLTVT.

A single count supports this clone. At the DNA level, this CDR3 is encoded by other sequences in the same sample as well. This chain joins TRBV2 and TRBJ2-3; D is undetermined. Trimming pared 8 bases from V and 3 bases from J, leaving 6 bases between. This CDR3 spans 11 amino acids. Germline V lookup: CDR1 SNHLY, CDR2 FYNNEI. The CDR3 loop is CASSSTDTQYF. For the CDR3, the DNA is TGTGCCAGCTCTAGTACAGATACGCAGTATTTT.

V usage is TRBV19 and J usage is TRBJ2-4; 8 positions match TRBD1. The CDR3 spans 20 residues. The germline gives CDR1 LNHDA, CDR2 SQIVND (reference sequence). With 3 bases clipped from V and 0 bases from J, the junction kept 16 bases outside the gene matches. DNA of the CDR3: TGTGCCAGTAGTATTGATGCCGGGACAGGCACCCCTTCAGCCAAAAACATTCAGTACTTC. Protein product: CASSIDAGTGTPSAKNIQYF.

The chain carries TRBV10-3 and TRBJ2-7; TRBD1 matches 8 bases. The trim removed 3 bases at V and 1 base at J, leaving 5 bases unmatched. Looked up from germline, CDR1 is ENHRY and CDR2 is SYGVKD. The CDR3 length is 15 residues. CDR3 in amino acids: CAISDHGQGSYEQYF. The CDR3 nucleotides are TGTGCCATCAGTGACCACGGACAGGGATCCTACGAGCAGTACTTC.

As regards this clone: This same CDR3 is encoded by further DNA sequences in the sample. The chain carries TRBV7-2 and TRBJ2-5; TRBD1 matches at 9 bases. The V segment lost 5 bases and the J segment 1 base; nucleotides outside the gene matches: 2. There are 14 residues in the CDR3. Germline-derived CDR1 and CDR2 are SGHTA and FQGNSA. CDR3 in amino acids: CASSPDRGQETQYF. The CDR3 DNA reads TGTGCCAGCAGCCCGGACAGGGGCCAAGAGACCCAGTACTTC.

A word on this clone: Other DNA sequences in the same sample also yield this CDR3. The V and J genes are TRBV9 and TRBJ1-1; the D is unclear. The V end was cut by 3 bases, the J end by 0 bases, with 6 bases between. The CDR3 has 13 residues. Germline V gene data show CDR1 as SGDLS and CDR2 as YYNGEE. The CDR3 nucleotides are TGTGCCAGCAGCGAGGGCGTGAACACTGAAGCTTTCTTT. Amino acids: CASSEGVNTEAFF.

The chain is built from TRBV6-5 and TRBJ1-6; a weak D match, TRBD1 (6 bases). V gave up 8 bases and J gave up 10 bases, with 12 bases separating them. The CDR3 runs 12 residues. Per germline, CDR1 MNHEY and CDR2 SVGAGI. This chain's CDR3 is CASQTQGSPLHF. The CDR3 region has the DNA TGTGCCAGCCAAACCCAGGGGTCACCCCTCCACTTT.